This T cell receptor beta chain was recorded in a study of T-cell reconstitution after alpha-beta-depleted transplantation in children. In this sample, this clonotype turned up a few times. TCRbeta library preparation incorporated unique molecular identifiers. From the PCR reads, TCRdb called clonotypes with MiXCR, one entry per CDR3 protein. The table lists some 550,000 distinct CDR3 sequences, roughly 18% of them singletons. CDR3 length: 15 amino acids. V lost 3 bases to trimming and J lost 0 bases, with 10 bases between them. CDR1 is SGDLS, CDR2 YYNGEE, per germline. The TCR was taken from a human donor who donated a stem cell graft to a child with acute lymphoblastic leukemia. J is TRBJ2-1 and V is TRBV9; D is unresolved. This specimen consisted of PBMCs from the stem cell graft donor, obtained from the stem cell graft. CDR3 amino acids: CASSGRLSSYNEQFF. CDR3 DNA: TGTGCCAGCAGCGGTCGGCTAAGCTCCTACAATGAGCAGTTCTTC. The entire variable domain, with the rest obtained from reference TRBV9 and TRBJ2-1, is as follows: DSGVTQTPKHLITATGQRVTLRCSPRSGDLSVYWYQQSLDQGLQFLIQYYNGEERAKGNILERFSAQQFPDLHSELNLSSLELGDSALYFCASSGRLSSYNEQFFGPGTRLTVL.